This record covers a single T cell receptor beta chain. Its antigen is unknown. The assay was immunoSEQ multiplex PCR, and TCRdb's table has in-frame clones only and misses some. Here the sample spans some 71,000 clones, more than 75% being singletons. The sample belongs to a study of a mutant IDH1 vaccine in newly diagnosed glioma. Time point of the sample: week 35, safety follow-up. Each dose delivered 300 ug of mutant IDH1 20-mer peptide subcutaneously with imiquimod. CDR3 length equals 15 residues. Trimming removed 3 bases at V and 0 bases at J, with 11 bases between. Germline V gene lookup returns CDR1 SGHVS and CDR2 FNYEAQ.

The chain recombines TRBV7-6 with TRBJ1-1, with D maybe TRBD1 (5 bases). This sequence originates from a man aged 25 to 45 with glioma. This specimen consisted of PBMCs, obtained from a glioma patient whose treatment included an IDH1 peptide vaccine. CDR3: CASSFGGVLNTEAFF. The DNA for the CDR3 is TGTGCCAGCAGCTTCGGGGGGGTCCTGAACACTGAAGCTTTCTTT.